Sequencing of this TCR beta chain was carried out in a study of CD8 T cells in ankylosing spondylitis. General study results and limits: Disease-associated clones were reportedly significantly overrepresented in matched ankylosing spondylitis synovial fluid.

Trimming pared 2 bases from V and 0 bases from J, leaving 11 bases between. This CDR3 comprises 15 residues. CDR1 is SGHRS, CDR2 YFSETQ, per germline. The sample holds many counts of this clonotype. Its antigen is undetermined. TCRdb reprocessed the 5' RACE reads via MiXCR and lists one record per CDR3 protein. The sample yields some 240,000 distinct CDR3 sequences, 7.5% to 9% seen once. Sequencing was done on a sample of blood, either unsorted or a sorted T cell fraction (not recorded which). The sequence derives from a male donor with ankylosing spondylitis or in good health (not recorded which). The chain has TRBV5-1 and TRBJ1-1; a possible D gene is TRBD1 (5 bases). CDR3 residues: CASSFDSDLNTEAFF. DNA of the CDR3: TGCGCCAGCAGCTTTGACAGTGACTTGAACACTGAAGCTTTCTTT.